This T cell receptor (beta chain) was sequenced for a study of blood T cells in healthy people across ages. Study-wide findings and caveats: The study found more naive CD4+ cells and higher diversity in long-lived than aged donors. In older individuals, TCR beta diversity per million T cells was lower, falling roughly linearly with age. Naive T cell percentage showed a strong correlation with TCR beta diversity.

Remarks on this clonotype: The antigen is undetermined.

PCR was performed a second time for about 7 to 12 cycles using a sample-barcoded 5' primer and a J-beta primer mix. Each cDNA molecule was tagged by a template-switch adaptor that had 12 random nucleotides. TCRdb used MiXCR to reprocess the 5' RACE reads, holding one entry per CDR3 protein. The sample records more than 1,400,000 distinct CDR3 sequences, roughly 40% being singletons. Germline values: CDR1 SNHLY, CDR2 FYNNEI. With 6 bases removed from V and 4 bases from J, the gap between germline ends came to 13 bases. The CDR3 runs 14 residues. The genes are TRBV2 and TRBJ1-5, with D maybe TRBD1 (6 bases). This clonotype originated in a woman aged 18-29 years in good health. The sequenced material came from blood. The CDR3 spells CASSRDQGNQPQHF. CDR3 sequence (DNA): TGTGCCAGCAGCCGTGACCAGGGGAATCAGCCCCAGCATTTT.